This T cell receptor (beta chain) is drawn from a study of blood T cell repertoires in COVID-19. Overall study: From T cells, B-cell-depleted T cells, or PBMCs came the material, which was cDNA or gDNA.

Original analysis: Reference gene primer amplification in the assay estimated nucleated cell counts. Some clones are missing from TCRdb's copy, which holds only in-frame ones; the method was immunoSEQ multiplex PCR. Clone size and V and J calls were adopted from that table, with D and trimming inferred from the DNA. This table has some 190,000 clones, about 88% appearing once. The CDR3 extends over 15 amino acids. V was clipped by 6 bases and J by 6 bases; unmatched bases: 12. Germline lookup yields CDR1 KGHSH and CDR2 LQKENI. The sequence was collected from a woman between 40 and 55 years old who had recovered from COVID-19. The sequenced sample was peripheral blood. The chain employs TRBV18 and TRBJ2-7, with 9 bases that match TRBD1. CDR3 sequence reads: CASSQTGQGFGEQYF. In DNA, the CDR3 is TGTGCCAGCTCGCAGACAGGACAGGGGTTCGGCGAGCAGTACTTC.